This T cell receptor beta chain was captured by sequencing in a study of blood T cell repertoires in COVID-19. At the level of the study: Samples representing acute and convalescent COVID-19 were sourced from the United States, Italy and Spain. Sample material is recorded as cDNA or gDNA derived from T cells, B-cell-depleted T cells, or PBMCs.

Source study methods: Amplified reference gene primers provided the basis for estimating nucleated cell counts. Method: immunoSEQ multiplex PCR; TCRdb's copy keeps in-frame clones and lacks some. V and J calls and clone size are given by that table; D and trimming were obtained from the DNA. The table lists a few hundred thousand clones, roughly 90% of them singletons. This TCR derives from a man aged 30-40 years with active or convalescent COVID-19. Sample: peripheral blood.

This chain's CDR3 is CASSNRGGTEAFF. CDR3 sequence (DNA): TGTGCCAGCAGTAACCGGGGGGGCACTGAAGCTTTCTTT. The chain is built from TRBV27 and TRBJ1-1, with D possibly matching TRBD1 (5 bases). The CDR3 covers 13 residues. Trimming removed 5 bases from V and 4 bases from J, with 11 bases in between. Germline loops: CDR1 MNHEY, CDR2 SMNVEV (reference sequence).